This T cell receptor beta chain was documented in a study of blood T cell repertoires in COVID-19. Assay: immunoSEQ multiplex PCR; the TCRdb copy retains only in-frame clones and omits some. The sample carries 300,000 to 400,000 clones, around 85% recorded once. Germline lookup yields CDR1 WNHNN and CDR2 SYGVQD (reference sequence). CDR3 length: 14 amino acids. The ends were cut back, 3 bases at V and 5 bases at J, with 8 bases in the middle. This study enrolled people aged about 18 to 100 from under 25 US geographic areas. Participants' own reports of clinical history determined their cohort assignment.

The J gene is TRBJ1-6, the V gene TRBV10-1; D unclear. The origin of this receptor is a woman in her thirties who had been exposed to COVID-19. The sample consisted of PBMCs or T cells enriched from blood (not recorded which). The CDR3 coding sequence is TGCGCCAGCAGTGACGGGGTAAATAATTCACCCCTCCACTTT. The encoded protein is CASSDGVNNSPLHF.